The 17 T cell receptor beta chains listed next were all sequenced from one sample in a study of identical twins. TCRdb itself ran the 5' RACE reads through MiXCR, one entry per CDR3 protein. The sample lists some 500,000 distinct CDR3 sequences; 20% to 25% were seen once. The sample also formed part of further work on T cells expressing NK-cell markers.

The sample comprised CD4+ T cells sorted from blood. These receptors were taken from a woman between 18 and 29 years old in good health.

J is TRBJ1-1 and V is TRBV11-2; the D is unclear. The CDR3 runs 14 residues. The V end lost 3 bases, the J end lost 6 bases, and 14 bases lay between the germline ends. Germline values: CDR1 SGHAT, CDR2 FQNNGV. In nucleotides, the CDR3 is TGTGCCAGCAGCTTTGGCCTAGGAGTTTCTGAAGCTTTCTTT. It translates to CASSFGLGVSEAFF.

The chain joins TRBV6-5 to TRBJ2-5; D is perhaps TRBD2 (5 bases). The ends were cut back, 8 bases at V and 5 bases at J, with 9 bases in the middle. CDR3 length: 11 residues. Germline CDR1 is MNHEY and CDR2 is SVGAGI. The CDR3 nucleotides are TGTGCCAGCGGGAGAACGGAGACCCAGTACTTC. Translating gives CASGRTETQYF.

This clonotype was counted a few times. The V call is TRBV6-1, the J call TRBJ2-7; D might be TRBD1 (6 bases). The CDR3 consists of 14 residues. Germline V CDR1 and CDR2: MNHNS, SASEGT. V lost 6 bases and J 2 bases, leaving 14 bases between the germline ends. CDR3 DNA sequence: TGTGCCAGCAGCCGAACGACAGGAACCTACGAGCAGTACTTC. Protein sequence: CASSRTTGTYEQYF.

This clonotype was observed a handful of times. The chain recombines TRBV27 with TRBJ2-2; D might be TRBD1 or TRBD2, each matching 5 bases. The CDR3 has 13 amino acids. V was pared by 6 bases and J by 6 bases, with 11 bases between. Looked up from germline, CDR1 is MNHEY and CDR2 is SMNVEV (reference sequence). DNA of the CDR3: TGTGCCAGCAGACGGCAGGGAGCCGGGGAGCTGTTTTTT. It specifies CASRRQGAGELFF.

This clonotype was picked up a small number of times. This chain uses TRBV20-1 with TRBJ2-3; 7 bases fit TRBD2. From germline, CDR1 is DFQATT and CDR2 SNEGSKA (reference sequence). The J segment lost 1 base and the V segment lost 7 bases, leaving 2 bases of the junction unmatched. This CDR3 spans 12 amino acids. CDR3 in amino acids: CSGDYGTDTQYF. The CDR3 DNA reads as TGCAGTGGGGACTATGGCACAGATACGCAGTATTTT.

The chain couples TRBV12-3 or TRBV12-4 to TRBJ2-2; D tentatively reads TRBD1 or TRBD2 (5 bases each). The CDR3 runs 14 residues. V lost 5 bases, J lost 6 bases, and 13 bases lay in between. CDR3 coding DNA: TGTGCCAGCAGTGACCCAGGGAGTCCCGGGGAGCTGTTTTTT. This translates into CASSDPGSPGELFF.

The chain carries TRBV2 and TRBJ1-1; possible D gene TRBD1, 5 bases. The V and J ends lost 10 bases and 4 bases respectively, with 13 bases between them. Germline CDR1 and CDR2: SNHLY and FYNNEI. The CDR3 has 12 amino acids. Here the CDR3 DNA reads TGTGCCACGGAGGGGCCGAGCACTGAAGCTTTCTTT. It translates to CATEGPSTEAFF. The whole variable domain, remainder taken from reference TRBV2 and TRBJ1-1, is EPEVTQTPSHQVTQMGQEVILRCVPISNHLYFYWYRQILGQKVEFLVSFYNNEISEKSEIFDDQFSVERPDGSNFTLKIRSTKLEDSAMYFCATEGPSTEAFFGQGTRLTVV.

This chain uses TRBV29-1 with TRBJ2-3, with D maybe TRBD1 (6 bases). Per the germline V gene, CDR1 is SQVTM and CDR2 is ANQGSEA. With 3 bases removed from V and 2 bases from J, the gap between germline ends came to 15 bases. The CDR3 sequence is 15 residues long. The CDR3 DNA reads TGCAGCGTTGACCCCGTAGGGGGTTACACAGATACGCAGTATTTT. It specifies CSVDPVGGYTDTQYF.

The chain employs TRBV5-1 and TRBJ1-1; unclear D gene. V was cut by 1 base and J by 4 bases, with 11 bases left in between. The CDR3 spans 14 residues. Germline V CDR1 and CDR2: SGHRS, YFSETQ. The CDR3 nucleotides read TGCGCCAGCAGCTTGAACCACGGGGTCACTGAAGCTTTCTTT. Its protein product is CASSLNHGVTEAFF.

This clonotype was found many times. J is TRBJ2-1 and V is TRBV4-1; D is undetermined. Germline V gives CDR1 MGHRA, CDR2 YSYEKL. This CDR3 spans 14 amino acids. Trimming left V 2 bases short and J 7 bases short, with 12 bases between. This CDR3 is CASSQLPVGNEQFF. CDR3 nucleotides: TGCGCCAGCAGCCAACTTCCCGTGGGGAATGAGCAGTTCTTC.

A few counts support this clonotype. Its ends do not fully match the called genes, so a read error is possible. The J gene is TRBJ2-1, the V gene TRBV7-7; 13 bases fit TRBD2. The CDR3 has 15 amino acids. The germline CDR1 and CDR2 sequences are SSHAT and FNYEAQ (reference sequence). Here the CDR3 reads CASSDGTSGANEQFF. CDR3 DNA sequence: TGTGCTAGCAGCGACGGGACTAGCGGGGCCAATGAGCAGTTCTTC.

V is TRBV5-6 and J is TRBJ2-1; TRBD2 matches at 8 bases. V was clipped by 1 base and J by 4 bases; unmatched bases: 7. This CDR3 has 16 amino acids. CDR1 SGHDT and CDR2 YYEEEE come from the germline V gene. This CDR3 is CASSLMVSGTYNEQFF. The CDR3 DNA is TGTGCCAGCAGCTTGATGGTTAGCGGGACGTACAATGAGCAGTTCTTC.

In this sample, this clonotype turned up a few times. This chain connects TRBV27 to TRBJ2-1, with 13 bases aligning to TRBD2. Trimming cost V 2 bases and J 7 bases; bases outside gene matches: 11. This CDR3 contains 18 residues. In germline, CDR1 is MNHEY, CDR2 SMNVEV (reference sequence). The CDR3 DNA reads as TGTGCCAGCAGTTTAAGGGTCCCCGGACTAGCGGGGGTGAATGAGCAGTTCTTC. Protein product: CASSLRVPGLAGVNEQFF.

The gene calls are TRBV7-3 and TRBJ2-3; D may correspond to TRBD1 or TRBD2 (5 bases each). Germline CDR1 SGHTA, CDR2 FQGTGA. The V gene lost 2 bases and the J gene lost 5 bases, with 14 bases spanning the gap. CDR3 length: 15 amino acids. The CDR3 nucleotides are TGTGCCAGCAGCTTAGGACGGGGCTTAGTAGATACGCAGTATTTT. It translates to CASSLGRGLVDTQYF.

V is TRBV10-3 and J is TRBJ2-1; 9 nucleotides align to TRBD2. V dropped 7 bases and J dropped 8; count of bases not matched to a gene: 6. Germline V gene data show CDR1 as ENHRY and CDR2 as SYGVKD. The CDR3 sequence is 13 residues long. The CDR3 DNA sequence: TGTGCCATCACAGCGGGAGGCCGGGATGAGCAGTTCTTC. Translation: CAITAGGRDEQFF.

The chain combines TRBV27 with TRBJ1-1, with a tentative D call TRBD1 (5 bases). This CDR3 contains 12 residues. The germline CDR1 and CDR2 sequences are MNHEY and SMNVEV (reference sequence). V was clipped by 4 bases and J by 7 bases, with 10 bases between them. CDR3 loop: CASSWGWGEAFF. In DNA, the CDR3 is TGTGCCAGCAGTTGGGGGTGGGGTGAAGCTTTCTTT.

This clonotype was seen more than once but under ten times. The chain carries TRBV20-1 and TRBJ1-2, with 7 bases that match TRBD1. V was clipped by 0 bases and J by 10 bases; unmatched bases: 8. CDR1 and CDR2 (germline): DFQATT, SNEGSKA (reference sequence). The length of the CDR3 is 13 residues. CDR3 amino acids: CSARDGTTGLYTF. CDR3 in DNA: TGCAGTGCTAGAGATGGCACGACAGGGCTCTACACCTTC.